This T cell receptor (beta chain) originates from a study of neurological immune-mediated disorders. General observations from the study: Patients with HTLV-1-associated myelopathy had the highest level of TCR clonal expansion, whereas patients with multiple sclerosis had the lowest level, falling beneath the level found in healthy controls.

The length of the CDR3 is 14 residues. Germline V gene data show CDR1 as SGDLS and CDR2 as YYNGEE. Trimming took off 5 bases at V and 3 bases at J, with 11 bases between the two ends. Synthesis of cDNA was accomplished via 5'RACE employing 10-nucleotide random UMIs. TCRdb reprocessed the 5' RACE reads via MiXCR and lists one record per CDR3 protein. In the table there are around 90,000 distinct CDR3 sequences, roughly an eighth of which are singletons. Time point noted: longitudinal time-point 2. Libraries used 2 million unsorted PBMCs kept frozen in RNAlater. This clonotype was observed at least ten times. Its antigen is still unknown.

The V and J genes are TRBV9 and TRBJ2-2, with D possibly being TRBD1 (6 bases). Sequencing used PBMCs. This TCR was sampled from a female donor with HTLV-1-associated myelopathy (HAM/TSP). The chain's CDR3 is CASRGDTDTGELFF. In DNA form, the CDR3 reads TGTGCCAGCAGAGGGGACACCGACACCGGGGAGCTGTTTTTT.